This T cell receptor (beta chain) was documented in a study of cytomegalovirus exposure and HLA in healthy donors. PCR used 60 Vbeta primers and 13 Jbeta primers. Clones were read by immunoSEQ multiplex PCR, and TCRdb kept only the in-frame ones, dropping some. The repertoire consists of 210,000 or so clones, with around 83% occurring once and the leading ten covering approximately 10%. The germline V gene has CDR1 GTSNPN and CDR2 SVGIG (reference sequence). The CDR3 length is 14 residues. J lost 3 bases, V lost 2 bases, and 6 bases had no gene match. The sample taken for sequencing was PBMCs. V is TRBV30 and J is TRBJ2-5; TRBD2 aligns across 7 bases. The receptor was derived from a woman aged 45-60 years in good health and CMV-seropositive. This CDR3 is CAWSPLAGEETQYF. DNA of the CDR3: TGTGCCTGGAGTCCCCTGGCGGGGGAAGAGACCCAGTACTTC.